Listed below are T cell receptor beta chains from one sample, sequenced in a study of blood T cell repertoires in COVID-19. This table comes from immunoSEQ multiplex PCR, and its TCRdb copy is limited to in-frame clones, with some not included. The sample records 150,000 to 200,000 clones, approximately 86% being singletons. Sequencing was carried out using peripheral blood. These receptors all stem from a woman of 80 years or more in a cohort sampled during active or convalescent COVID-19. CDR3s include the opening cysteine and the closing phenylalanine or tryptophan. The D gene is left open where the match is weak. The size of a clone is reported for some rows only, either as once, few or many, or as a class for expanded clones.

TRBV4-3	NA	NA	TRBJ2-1	CASSQDEGGDEQFF	TGCGCCAGCAGCCAAGATGAGGGCGGCGATGAGCAGTTCTTC
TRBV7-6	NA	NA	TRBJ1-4	CASSSLSPTTNEKLFF	TGTGCCAGCAGCTCCCTCAGTCCCACCACTAATGAAAAACTGTTTTTT
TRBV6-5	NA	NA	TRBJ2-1	CASREIAASYNEQFF	TGTGCCAGCAGGGAGATAGCGGCCTCCTACAATGAGCAGTTCTTC
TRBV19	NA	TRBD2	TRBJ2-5	CASSAREGETQYF	TGTGCCAGTAGTGCCCGGGAGGGAGAGACCCAGTACTTC
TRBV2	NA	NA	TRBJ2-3	CASSVARNTDTQYF	TGTGCCAGCAGTGTAGCTAGAAACACAGATACGCAGTATTTT
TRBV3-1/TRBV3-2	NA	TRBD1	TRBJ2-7	CASSLHGQGVEQYF	TGTGCCAGCAGCTTGCACGGACAGGGTGTCGAGCAGTACTTC
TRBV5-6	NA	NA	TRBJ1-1	CASSLIPTVLNTEAFF	TGTGCCAGCAGCTTAATTCCGACAGTGTTGAACACTGAAGCTTTCTTT
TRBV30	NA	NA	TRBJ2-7	CAWRDSYEQYF	TGTGCCTGGAGGGACAGCTACGAGCAGTACTTC
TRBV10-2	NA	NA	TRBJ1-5	CASNSGTTFNQPQHF	TGCGCCAGCAATTCCGGGACAACTTTCAATCAGCCCCAGCATTTT
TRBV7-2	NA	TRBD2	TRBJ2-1	CASSFTGTSGYNEQFF	TGTGCCAGCAGCTTCACCGGGACTAGCGGTTACAATGAGCAGTTCTTC
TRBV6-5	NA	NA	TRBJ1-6	CASSYSRYNSPLHF	TGTGCCAGCAGTTACTCCCGCTATAATTCACCCCTCCACTTT
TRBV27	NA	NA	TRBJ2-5	CASSAPGLEETQYF	TGTGCCAGCAGTGCTCCGGGACTCGAAGAGACCCAGTACTTC
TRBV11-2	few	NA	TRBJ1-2	CASSPSGGTLNYGYTF	TGTGCCAGCAGCCCCTCCGGGGGGACCCTCAACTATGGCTACACCTTC
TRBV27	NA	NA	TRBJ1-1	CASSGRGRSTEAFF	TGTGCCAGCAGTGGTCGGGGGAGAAGCACTGAAGCTTTCTTT
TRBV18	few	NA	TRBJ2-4	CASSGDLAKNIQYF	TGTGCCAGCTCAGGGGACTTAGCCAAAAACATTCAGTACTTC
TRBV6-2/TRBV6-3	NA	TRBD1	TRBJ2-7	CASSYDGTGVYEQYF	TGTGCCAGCAGTTACGATGGGACAGGGGTCTACGAGCAGTACTTC
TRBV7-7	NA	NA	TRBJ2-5	CASSQTGSGETQYF	TGTGCTAGCAGCCAAACAGGGAGTGGAGAGACCCAGTACTTC
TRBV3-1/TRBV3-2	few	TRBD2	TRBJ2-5	CASSQNSGRPYF	TGTGCCAGCAGCCAGAATAGCGGGAGGCCGTACTTC
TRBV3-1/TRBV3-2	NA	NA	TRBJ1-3	CASSPSSQGYSGNTIYF	TGTGCCAGCAGCCCCTCCAGCCAGGGGTATTCTGGAAACACCATATATTTT
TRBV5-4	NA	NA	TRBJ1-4	CASSLRGVEKLFF	TGTGCCAGCAGCCTTAGGGGTGTTGAAAAACTGTTTTTT
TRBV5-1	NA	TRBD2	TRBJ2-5	CASSWRTSGYQETQYF	TGCGCCAGCAGCTGGAGGACTAGCGGGTACCAAGAGACCCAGTACTTC
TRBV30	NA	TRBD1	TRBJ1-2	CAWSSGQGVGYTF	TGTGCCTGGAGTTCAGGACAGGGCGTTGGCTACACCTTC
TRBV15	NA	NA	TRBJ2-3	CATSRDGSQPSTDTQYF	TGTGCCACCAGCAGAGACGGGTCCCAACCTAGCACAGATACGCAGTATTTT
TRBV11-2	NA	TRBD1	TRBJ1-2	CASSLDLTGRYGYTF	TGTGCCAGCAGCTTAGATTTGACAGGGAGATATGGCTACACCTTC
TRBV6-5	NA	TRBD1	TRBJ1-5	CASSQNDRGQPQHF	TGTGCCAGCAGTCAAAACGACAGGGGACAGCCCCAGCATTTT
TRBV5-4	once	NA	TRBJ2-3	CASSLVGADTQYF	TGTGCCAGCAGCTTGGTAGGGGCAGATACGCAGTATTTT
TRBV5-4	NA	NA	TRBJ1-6	CASSLGKGAVDSPLHF	TGTGCCAGCAGCTTGGGTAAAGGGGCAGTGGATTCACCCCTCCACTTT
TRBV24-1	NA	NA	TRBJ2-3	CATSDSGGSTDTQYF	TGTGCCACCAGTGATTCAGGGGGGAGCACAGATACGCAGTATTTT
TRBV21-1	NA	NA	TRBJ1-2	CASSPRTEYLNYGYTF	TGTGCCAGCAGCCCACGAACAGAGTACCTAAACTATGGCTACACCTTC
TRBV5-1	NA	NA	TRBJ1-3	CASSLEQAGNTIYF	TGCGCCAGCAGCTTGGAACAGGCTGGAAACACCATATATTTT
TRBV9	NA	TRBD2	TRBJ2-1	CASSVGPGGPNEQFF	TGTGCCAGCAGCGTAGGACCGGGAGGGCCCAATGAGCAGTTCTTC
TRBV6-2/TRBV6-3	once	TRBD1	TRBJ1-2	CASSSFRQGATYGYTF	TGTGCCAGCAGTTCGTTTAGACAGGGGGCAACCTATGGCTACACCTTC
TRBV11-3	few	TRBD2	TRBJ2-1	CASSLLAGGGYNEQFF	TGTGCCAGCAGCCTTCTAGCGGGAGGGGGATACAATGAGCAGTTCTTC
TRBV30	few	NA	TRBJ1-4	CAWRTPQGGRGFNEKLFF	TGTGCCTGGAGAACTCCACAGGGAGGGAGGGGGTTTAATGAAAAACTGTTTTTT
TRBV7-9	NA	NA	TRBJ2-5	CASSLTGVAGNQETQYF	TGTGCCAGCAGCCTCACCGGGGTGGCGGGCAACCAAGAGACCCAGTACTTC
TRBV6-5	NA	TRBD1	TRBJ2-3	CASTRDRVSDTQYF	TGTGCCAGCACCCGGGACAGGGTGTCAGATACGCAGTATTTT
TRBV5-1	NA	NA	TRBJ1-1	CASSFGERFRNTEAFF	TGCGCCAGCAGCTTTGGTGAGCGTTTTAGGAACACTGAAGCTTTCTTT
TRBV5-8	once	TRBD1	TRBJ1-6	CASGSVQGADSPLHF	TGTGCCAGCGGATCGGTACAGGGGGCGGATTCACCCCTCCACTTT
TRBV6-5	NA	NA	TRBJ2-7	CASSSSRALGEQYF	TGTGCCAGCAGTTCTTCCAGGGCCCTAGGAGAGCAGTACTTC
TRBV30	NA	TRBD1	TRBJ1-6	CAISGQGNSPLHF	TGTGCCATTTCTGGACAGGGTAATTCACCCCTCCACTTT
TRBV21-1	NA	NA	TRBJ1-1	CASSKAGTGFYTEAFF	TGTGCCAGCAGCAAAGCCGGGACAGGGTTTTACACTGAAGCTTTCTTT
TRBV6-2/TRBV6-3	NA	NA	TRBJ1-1	CASCRTTSQLNTEAFF	TGTGCCAGCTGCCGAACTACGTCGCAGTTAAACACTGAAGCTTTCTTT
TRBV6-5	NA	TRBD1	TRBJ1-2	CASSRTGVDGYTF	TGTGCCAGCAGCCGGACAGGGGTGGATGGCTACACCTTC
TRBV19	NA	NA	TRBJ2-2	CASTSVAGELFF	TGTGCCAGTACCTCGGTAGCCGGGGAGCTGTTTTTT
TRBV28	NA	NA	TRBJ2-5	CASSQGRETQYF	TGTGCCAGCTCTCAGGGTCGAGAGACCCAGTACTTC
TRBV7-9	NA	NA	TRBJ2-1	CASIKGGQNNEQFF	TGTGCCAGCATTAAAGGCGGGCAGAACAATGAGCAGTTCTTC
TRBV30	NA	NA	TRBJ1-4	CAWSGKTAGNEKLFF	TGTGCCTGGAGTGGAAAGACAGCCGGAAATGAAAAACTGTTTTTT
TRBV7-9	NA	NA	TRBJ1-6	CASSLDGGSPLHF	TGTGCCAGCAGCTTAGACGGGGGTTCACCCCTCCACTTT
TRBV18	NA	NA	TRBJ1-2	CASSPPVLTGNYGYTF	TGTGCCAGCTCACCACCTGTGTTAACAGGGAATTATGGCTACACCTTC
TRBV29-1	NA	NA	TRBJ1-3	CSAEPQVGNTIYF	TGCAGCGCCGAACCCCAGGTGGGAAACACCATATATTTT
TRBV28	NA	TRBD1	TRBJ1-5	CASSSPGQGAWDQPQHF	TGTGCCAGCAGTTCACCGGGGCAGGGGGCCTGGGATCAGCCCCAGCATTTT
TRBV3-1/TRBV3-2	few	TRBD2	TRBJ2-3	CASSLRSGGTDTQYF	TGTGCCAGCAGCCTCCGAAGCGGGGGAACAGATACGCAGTATTTT
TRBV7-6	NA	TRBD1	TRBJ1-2	CASSLGPGQGFGYGYTF	TGTGCCAGCAGCTTAGGGCCGGGACAGGGGTTCGGCTATGGCTACACCTTC
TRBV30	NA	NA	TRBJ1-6	CAWSVPRVSDNSPLHF	TGTGCCTGGAGTGTACCGCGGGTTTCGGATAATTCACCCCTCCACTTT
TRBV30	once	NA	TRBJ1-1	CAWRIGQTSEAFF	TGTGCCTGGAGGATCGGACAGACGAGTGAAGCTTTCTTT
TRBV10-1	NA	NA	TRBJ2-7	CASSEGGYEQYF	TGCGCCAGCAGTGAAGGCGGATACGAGCAGTACTTC
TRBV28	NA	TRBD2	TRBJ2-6	CASSIVSSWGVLAGQWNVLTF	TGTGCCAGCAGTATAGTCTCGAGTTGGGGAGTACTAGCGGGGCAGTGGAACGTCCTGACTTTC
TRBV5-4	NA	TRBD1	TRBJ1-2	CASSHPRDRGYGYTF	TGTGCCAGCAGCCACCCCCGGGACAGGGGCTATGGCTACACCTTC
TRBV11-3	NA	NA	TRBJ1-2	CASKAGAANYGYTF	TGTGCCAGCAAGGCAGGGGCTGCTAACTATGGCTACACCTTC